A selection of T cell receptor beta chains follows, all from one sample in a study of T cell changes during pregnancy in multiple sclerosis. TCRdb's table, derived via immunoSEQ multiplex PCR, lists solely in-frame clones and lacks some. This table has 36,000 or so clones, approximately 90% appearing once. This specimen consisted of CD4+ T cells from peripheral blood mononuclear cells, obtained in the first trimester of pregnancy. The receptors here all came from a female donor with multiple sclerosis, enrolled in a pregnancy study. Both conserved end residues are part of each CDR3. The D gene is left open where the match is weak. Part of the rows lack a size; the others show once, few, many or a class for expanded clones.

v_call	d_call	j_call	clone_size	cdr3_length	cdr3_nt	cdr3_aa
TRBV27	TRBD1	TRBJ2-1	NA	16	TGTGCCAGCAGACTAACCGGGACAGGGGTCTACAATGAGCAGTTCTTC	CASRLTGTGVYNEQFF
TRBV27	NA	TRBJ1-4	NA	15	TGTGCCAGCAGTTTGTGGGGGCCTCGGCTTGAAAAACTGTTTTTT	CASSLWGPRLEKLFF
TRBV2	TRBD1	TRBJ2-3	NA	14	TGTGCCAGCAGCCAGGGACAGGGCACAGATACGCAGTATTTT	CASSQGQGTDTQYF
TRBV28	TRBD1	TRBJ1-2	NA	14	TGTGCCAGCAGTCTGACAGGGGTTAACTATGGCTACACCTTC	CASSLTGVNYGYTF
TRBV19	NA	TRBJ1-4	NA	14	TGTGCCAGTAGTACAGGGAGGGGATACGAAAAACTGTTTTTT	CASSTGRGYEKLFF
TRBV5-6	NA	TRBJ2-7	NA	13	TGTGCCAGCAGCTTGGCGGGGATTTACGAGCAGTACTTC	CASSLAGIYEQYF
TRBV18	TRBD1	TRBJ1-6	NA	15	TGTGCCAGCTCACCGGTACAGGGGCTAAATTCACCCCTCCACTTT	CASSPVQGLNSPLHF
TRBV29-1	NA	TRBJ2-3	NA	12	TGCAGCGTTGCCCAGGGCACAGATACGCAGTATTTT	CSVAQGTDTQYF
TRBV5-1	TRBD1	TRBJ2-1	once	15	TGCGCCAGCAGCTTGGGACAGGGGGCCCACAATGAGCAGTTCTTC	CASSLGQGAHNEQFF
TRBV5-6	NA	TRBJ1-1	NA	12	TGTGCCAGCAGCTGGGGCTACACTGAAGCTTTCTTT	CASSWGYTEAFF
TRBV27	NA	TRBJ1-6	NA	16	TGTGCCAGCAGTTTAAATCCCCCTGAACAGGGAGTACCCCTCCACTTT	CASSLNPPEQGVPLHF
TRBV30	TRBD1	TRBJ1-2	NA	14	TGTGCCTGGAAGAATTGGGACAGGGTCTATGGCTACACCTTC	CAWKNWDRVYGYTF
TRBV6-1	NA	TRBJ1-1	NA	12	TGTGCCAGCAGGGAAATTACTCCTGAAGCTTTCTTT	CASREITPEAFF
TRBV29-1	NA	TRBJ2-2	NA	10	TGCAGCGTTGAACTCGGGGAGCTGTTTTTT	CSVELGELFF
TRBV6-5	TRBD2	TRBJ2-7	NA	14	TGTGCCAGCAGCTGGACTAGCGGGGGCTACGAGCAGTACTTC	CASSWTSGGYEQYF
TRBV28	TRBD1	TRBJ1-4	few	16	TGTGCCAGCAGGGGACAGGGGATAACAACTAATGAAAAACTGTTTTTT	CASRGQGITTNEKLFF
TRBV29-1	TRBD1	TRBJ1-1	once	16	TGCAGCGTTGAAGATCACATGACAGGGGAGGACACTGAAGCTTTCTTT	CSVEDHMTGEDTEAFF
TRBV6-6	NA	TRBJ1-5	NA	15	TGTGCCAGCAGCCCTGGGAGGGTAGGCAATCAGCCCCAGCATTTT	CASSPGRVGNQPQHF
TRBV5-4	NA	TRBJ2-7	NA	15	TGTGCCAGCAGCCAGGGACATCAGGGCTCCTACGAGCAGTACTTC	CASSQGHQGSYEQYF
TRBV28	TRBD2	TRBJ2-3	NA	15	TGTGCCAGCAGACCGGGGGGAACTAGCGGGCAAACGCAGTATTTT	CASRPGGTSGQTQYF
TRBV6-5	NA	TRBJ1-2	NA	15	TGTGCCAGCAGTTACTCGCGGGGCTCCCAGGATGGCTACACCTTC	CASSYSRGSQDGYTF
TRBV29-1	TRBD1	TRBJ1-3	NA	14	TGCAGCGTTGAGCTTCAGGGGGCTGGAAACACCATATATTTT	CSVELQGAGNTIYF
TRBV4-2	TRBD2	TRBJ2-2	NA	20	TGTGCCAGCAGCCCAGTTGGAAGTTGGGAGGGCTCCCCGTCCACCGGGGAGCTGTTTTTT	CASSPVGSWEGSPSTGELFF
TRBV11-2	NA	TRBJ2-5	NA	15	TGTGCCAGCAGCCCCGGAGGAACCCAGGGGGAGACCCAGTACTTC	CASSPGGTQGETQYF
TRBV16	NA	TRBJ1-2	NA	14	TGTGCCAGCAGCCAATCTACGGAGGTCTATGGCTACACCTTC	CASSQSTEVYGYTF
TRBV5-6	TRBD1	TRBJ2-3	NA	18	TGTGCCAGCAGCTTGTTGGGCGGTCCGGGACAGGGTAGAGATACGCAGTATTTT	CASSLLGGPGQGRDTQYF
TRBV9	NA	TRBJ2-7	NA	12	TGTGCCAGCAGCCAAATCGGGGACGAGCAGTACTTC	CASSQIGDEQYF
TRBV28	TRBD1	TRBJ2-7	NA	14	TGTGCCAGTCTGGACAGGGGGTACTCCTACGAGCAGTACTTC	CASLDRGYSYEQYF
TRBV5-5	NA	TRBJ2-4	NA	15	TGTGCCAGCAGCACGTCGACCGACTCCAAAAACATTCAGTACTTC	CASSTSTDSKNIQYF
TRBV6-1	NA	TRBJ1-2	NA	14	TGTGCCAGCAGGGACAGACTCCACCTCTATGGCTACACCTTC	CASRDRLHLYGYTF
TRBV11-2	NA	TRBJ2-7	NA	15	TGTGCCAGCAGCCAATACGGACAGAGTCCCTACGAGCAGTACTTC	CASSQYGQSPYEQYF
TRBV7-6	TRBD1	TRBJ2-2	NA	16	TGTGCCAGCAGCTCTACCCGCGGACAGGGAACCGGGGAGCTGTTTTTT	CASSSTRGQGTGELFF
TRBV7-8	NA	TRBJ2-7	once	16	TGTGCCAGCAGCCCCTTGGGGCAGATAGGCTCCTACGAGCAGTACTTC	CASSPLGQIGSYEQYF
TRBV6-1	NA	TRBJ1-2	NA	13	TGTGCCAGCACCGCCCTCGGGAGGGGTGGCTACACCTTC	CASTALGRGGYTF
TRBV5-4	NA	TRBJ1-2	once	15	TGTGCCAGCAGCAGTTCACTTGCGCCTAACTATGGCTACACCTTC	CASSSSLAPNYGYTF
TRBV29-1	TRBD1	TRBJ2-3	NA	15	TGCAGCGTTCTAGGATACAGGGGGATCCCAGATACGCAGTATTTT	CSVLGYRGIPDTQYF
TRBV28	TRBD1	TRBJ2-5	NA	14	TGTGCCAGCAGTTCCGGGACAGGGTTGGAGACCCAGTACTTC	CASSSGTGLETQYF
TRBV7-7	NA	TRBJ2-7	NA	17	TGTGCCAGCAGCTTAGAATTACGCCCGGACAGTGAGTACGAGCAGTACTTC	CASSLELRPDSEYEQYF
TRBV5-4	TRBD1	TRBJ1-2	once	14	TGTGCCAGCAGCTTGAGGGTCCAGGGGGCGGGCTACACCTTC	CASSLRVQGAGYTF